The 8 T cell receptor beta chains listed next were all sequenced from one sample in a study of blood T cell repertoires in COVID-19. The assay was immunoSEQ multiplex PCR, and TCRdb's table has in-frame clones only and misses some. The profile covers around 250,000 clones, with about 91% appearing a single time and more than 0.95% taken by the ten largest. Material: PBMCs or T cells enriched from blood (not recorded which). All receptors derive from a woman in her 40s with acute COVID-19.

This clone has just one count. The chain is built from TRBV10-3 and TRBJ2-2; tentative D call: TRBD2 (6 bases). The germline V gene has CDR1 ENHRY and CDR2 SYGVKD. The V end was cut by 8 bases, the J end by 4 bases, with 14 bases between. The CDR3 extends over 14 amino acids. The CDR3 loop is CAIGDQGGTGELFF. CDR3 nucleotide sequence: TGTGCCATCGGGGATCAGGGAGGCACCGGGGAGCTGTTTTTT.

The chain joins TRBV30 to TRBJ2-1, with TRBD2 matching over 7 bases. This CDR3 contains 14 residues. Germline CDR1 reads GTSNPN; CDR2 reads SVGIG (reference sequence). The V segment lost 5 bases and the J segment 0 bases; nucleotides outside the gene matches: 4. The CDR3 coding sequence is TGTGCCTGGGGAGCGGGAAGCTCCTACAATGAGCAGTTCTTC. This sequence encodes CAWGAGSSYNEQFF.

In this sample, this clone turned up many times. This sequence joins TRBV5-4 and TRBJ2-5, with 8 bases identical to TRBD2. With V trimmed by 6 bases and J by 3 bases, 10 bases remained unmatched. This CDR3 is built from 15 residues. Germline V gene data show CDR1 as SGHNT and CDR2 as YYREEE (reference sequence). As DNA, the CDR3 is TGTGCCAGCACCGTTGGCGGGGGGCGAAAAGAGACCCAGTACTTC. Translating gives CASTVGGGRKETQYF.

The chain joins TRBV11-2 to TRBJ1-1; TRBD1 agrees at 7 bases. Germline V gene data show CDR1 as SGHAT and CDR2 as FQNNGV. The CDR3 consists of 15 residues. V dropped 6 bases and J dropped 0; count of bases not matched to a gene: 7. CDR3 nucleotide sequence: TGTGCCAGCAGAAAGGGGGCCTTGATGAACACTGAAGCTTTCTTT. Translated, it gives CASRKGALMNTEAFF.

The J gene is TRBJ2-7, the V gene TRBV27, with TRBD1 matching 7 bases. With 5 bases clipped from V and 6 bases from J, the junction kept 10 bases outside the gene matches. The CDR3 is 14 amino acids. Germline CDR1 reads MNHEY; CDR2 reads SMNVEV (reference sequence). The CDR3 here is CASSLWTGVSEQYF. Written as DNA, the CDR3 is TGTGCCAGCAGTCTGTGGACAGGTGTCAGCGAGCAGTACTTC.

The chain has TRBV7-8 and TRBJ1-2, with 9 bases lining up with TRBD1. Germline V gene data show CDR1 as SGHVS and CDR2 as FQNEAQ. This CDR3 is 15 amino acids long. With 2 bases clipped from V and 7 bases from J, the junction kept 8 bases outside the gene matches. This chain's CDR3 is CASSLSRTGEIGYTF. In DNA form, the CDR3 reads TGTGCCAGCAGCTTATCCCGGACAGGGGAGATTGGCTACACCTTC.

The chain combines TRBV20-1 with TRBJ1-4, with unresolved D. V dropped 3 bases and J dropped 7 bases, with 15 bases sitting between them. Per germline, CDR1 DFQATT and CDR2 SNEGSKA (reference sequence). This CDR3 spans 14 amino acids. The CDR3 DNA reads as TGCAGTGCTAGTATCCCCGCAAGCGGTGAAAAACTGTTTTTT. This codes for CSASIPASGEKLFF.

This chain links TRBV11-2 with TRBJ1-3, with D tentatively TRBD1 (6 bases). CDR3 size: 17 residues. Looked up from germline, CDR1 is SGHAT and CDR2 is FQNNGV. Trimming shortened V by 2 bases and J by 4 bases, and 18 bases separated the two germline ends. The CDR3: CASSLRTDHPVGNTIYF. The DNA of the CDR3 is TGTGCCAGCAGCTTAAGGACAGATCACCCGGTGGGAAACACCATATATTTT.